The source of this TCR beta chain is a study of shared clonotypes between healthy human individuals. Per germline, CDR1 SGHRS and CDR2 YFSETQ. This CDR3 is 16 amino acids long. J was trimmed by 1 base and V by 0 bases; bases with no gene match: 5. Assay used: immunoSEQ multiplex PCR; TCRdb lists only in-frame clones, some missing. The sample consists of about 1 million clones, about 74% of them appearing once. A note on this clone: This CDR3 is also generated by other DNA sequences in the sample.

The receptor was derived from a man between 18 and 35 years old in good health. Sequencing was performed on memory CD4+ T cells sorted from blood. As to subset: CD45RA-negative fraction. The chain is built from TRBV5-1 and TRBJ1-1; 8 bases are a match to TRBD1. CDR3 coding DNA: TGCGCCAGCAGCTTGGGGAGACAGGGGCCGAACACTGAAGCTTTCTTT. Translated: CASSLGRQGPNTEAFF.